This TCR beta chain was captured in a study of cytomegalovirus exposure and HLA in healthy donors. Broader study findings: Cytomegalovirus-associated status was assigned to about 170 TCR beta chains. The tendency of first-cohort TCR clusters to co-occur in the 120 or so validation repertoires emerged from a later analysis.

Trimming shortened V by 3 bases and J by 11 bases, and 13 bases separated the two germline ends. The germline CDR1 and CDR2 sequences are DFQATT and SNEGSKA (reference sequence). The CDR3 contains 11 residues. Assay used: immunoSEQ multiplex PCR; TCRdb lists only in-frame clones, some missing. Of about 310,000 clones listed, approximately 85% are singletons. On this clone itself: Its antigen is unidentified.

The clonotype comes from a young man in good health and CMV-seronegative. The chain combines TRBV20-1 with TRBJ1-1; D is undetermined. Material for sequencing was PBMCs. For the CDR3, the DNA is TGCAGTGCTAGTAGTGGAGGTCAGGCTTTCTTT. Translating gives CSASSGGQAFF.